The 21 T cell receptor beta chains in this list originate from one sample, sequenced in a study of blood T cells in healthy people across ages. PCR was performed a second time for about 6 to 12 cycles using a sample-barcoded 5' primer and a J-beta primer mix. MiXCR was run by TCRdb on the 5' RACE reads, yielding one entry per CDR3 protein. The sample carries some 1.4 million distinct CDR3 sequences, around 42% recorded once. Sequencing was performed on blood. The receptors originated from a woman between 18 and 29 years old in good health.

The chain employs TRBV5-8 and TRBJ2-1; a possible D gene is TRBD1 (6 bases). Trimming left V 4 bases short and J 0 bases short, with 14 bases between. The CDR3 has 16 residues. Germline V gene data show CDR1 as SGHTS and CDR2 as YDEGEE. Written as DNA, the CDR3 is TGTGCCAGCAGCCCACCGACAGGTCCCTCCTACAATGAGCAGTTCTTC. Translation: CASSPPTGPSYNEQFF.

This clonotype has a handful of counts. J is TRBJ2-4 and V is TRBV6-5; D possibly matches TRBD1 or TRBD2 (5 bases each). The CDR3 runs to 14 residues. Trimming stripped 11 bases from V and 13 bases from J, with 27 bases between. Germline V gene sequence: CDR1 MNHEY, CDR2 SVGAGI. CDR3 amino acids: CAGSPGTSVLEQYF. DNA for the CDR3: TGTGCCGGATCCCCGGGGACCTCAGTATTGGAGCAGTACTTC.

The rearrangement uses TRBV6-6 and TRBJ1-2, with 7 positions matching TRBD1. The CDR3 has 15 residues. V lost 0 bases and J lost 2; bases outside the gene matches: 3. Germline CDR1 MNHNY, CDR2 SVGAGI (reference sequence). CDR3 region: CASSYSQGVNYGYTF. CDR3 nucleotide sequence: TGTGCCAGCAGTTACTCCCAGGGGGTAAACTATGGCTACACCTTC.

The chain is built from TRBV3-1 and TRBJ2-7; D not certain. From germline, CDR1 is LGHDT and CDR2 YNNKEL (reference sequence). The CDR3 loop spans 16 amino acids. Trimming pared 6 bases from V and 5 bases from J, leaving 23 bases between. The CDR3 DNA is TGTGCCAGCAGTCGAATCCGGGCCAAGGGCGTCGACGAGCAGTACTTC. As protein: CASSRIRAKGVDEQYF.

The CDR3 nucleotides are TGCGCCAGCAGCTTGGTTTCGGACTTCGGTGGCTACACCTTC. Protein product: CASSLVSDFGGYTF. The chain carries TRBV5-1 and TRBJ1-2; D is undetermined. Germline V gene data show CDR1 as SGHRS and CDR2 as YFSETQ. The CDR3 sequence is 14 residues long. Trimming cost V 0 bases and J 7 bases, with 13 bases left between them. The entire variable domain, with the rest obtained from reference TRBV5-1 and TRBJ1-2, is as follows: KAGVTQTPRYLIKTRGQQVTLSCSPISGHRSVSWYQQTPGQGLQFLFEYFSETQRNKGNFPGRFSGRQFSNSRSEMNVSTLELGDSALYLCASSLVSDFGGYTFGSGTRLTVV.

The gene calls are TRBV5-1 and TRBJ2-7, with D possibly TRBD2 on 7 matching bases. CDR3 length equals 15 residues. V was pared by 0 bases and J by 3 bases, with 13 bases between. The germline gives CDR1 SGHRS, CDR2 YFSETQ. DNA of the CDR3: TGCGCCAGCAGCTTGGGGGGGGGCCCCTTCTACGAGCAGTACTTC. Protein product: CASSLGGGPFYEQYF.

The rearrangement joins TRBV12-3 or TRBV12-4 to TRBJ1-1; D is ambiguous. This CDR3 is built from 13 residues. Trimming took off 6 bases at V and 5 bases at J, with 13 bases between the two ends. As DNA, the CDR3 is TGTGCCAGCAGCTACGGGGAGGGAACTGAAGCTTTCTTT. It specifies CASSYGEGTEAFF.

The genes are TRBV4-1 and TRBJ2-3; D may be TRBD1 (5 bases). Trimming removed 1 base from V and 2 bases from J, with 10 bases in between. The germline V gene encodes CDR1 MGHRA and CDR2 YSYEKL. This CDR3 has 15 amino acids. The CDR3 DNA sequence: TGCGCCAGCAGCCAAGTAGGGGTAACCACAGATACGCAGTATTTT. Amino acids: CASSQVGVTTDTQYF.

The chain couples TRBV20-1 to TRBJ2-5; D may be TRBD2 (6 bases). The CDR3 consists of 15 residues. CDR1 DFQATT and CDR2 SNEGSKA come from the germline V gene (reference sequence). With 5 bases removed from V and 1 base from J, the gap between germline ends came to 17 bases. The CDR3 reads CSAAGPEGIQETQYF. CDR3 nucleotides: TGCAGTGCTGCCGGTCCGGAGGGCATCCAAGAGACCCAGTACTTC.

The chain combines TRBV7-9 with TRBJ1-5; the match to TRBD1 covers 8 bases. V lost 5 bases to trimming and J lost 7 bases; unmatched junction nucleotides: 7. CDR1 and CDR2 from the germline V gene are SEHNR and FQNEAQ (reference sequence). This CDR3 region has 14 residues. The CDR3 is CASSAGQGGQPQHF. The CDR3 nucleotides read TGTGCCAGCAGCGCAGGACAGGGTGGACAGCCCCAGCATTTT.

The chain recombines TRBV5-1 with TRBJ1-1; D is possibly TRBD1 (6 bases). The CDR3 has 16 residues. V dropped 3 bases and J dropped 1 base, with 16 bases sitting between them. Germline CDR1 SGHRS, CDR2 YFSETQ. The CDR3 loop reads CASSSKPGQQNTEAFF. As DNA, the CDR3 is TGCGCCAGCAGCTCGAAACCGGGACAACAGAACACTGAAGCTTTCTTT.

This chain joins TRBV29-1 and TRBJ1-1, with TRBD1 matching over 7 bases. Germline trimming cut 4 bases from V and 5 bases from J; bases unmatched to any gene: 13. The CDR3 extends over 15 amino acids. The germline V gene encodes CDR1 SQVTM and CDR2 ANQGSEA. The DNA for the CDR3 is TGCAGCGTTGTGGGGGAGACAGGGAAAGGGACTGAAGCTTTCTTT. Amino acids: CSVVGETGKGTEAFF.

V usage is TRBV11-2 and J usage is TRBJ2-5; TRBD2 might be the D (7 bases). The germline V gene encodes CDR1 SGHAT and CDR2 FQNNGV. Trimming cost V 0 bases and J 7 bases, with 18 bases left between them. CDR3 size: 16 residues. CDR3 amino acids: CASSLEGGAPTGTQYF. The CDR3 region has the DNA TGTGCCAGCAGCTTAGAAGGGGGGGCTCCCACGGGGACCCAGTACTTC.

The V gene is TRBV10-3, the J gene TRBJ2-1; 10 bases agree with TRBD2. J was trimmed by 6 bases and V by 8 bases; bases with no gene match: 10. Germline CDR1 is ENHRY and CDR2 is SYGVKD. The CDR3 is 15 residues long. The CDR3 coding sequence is TGTGCCATCGGACCCCTAGCGGGAGAATTCAATGAGCAGTTCTTC. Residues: CAIGPLAGEFNEQFF.

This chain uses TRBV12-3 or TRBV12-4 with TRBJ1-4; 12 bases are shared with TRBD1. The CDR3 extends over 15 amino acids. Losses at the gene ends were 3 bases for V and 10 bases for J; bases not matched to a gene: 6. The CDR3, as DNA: TGTGCCAGCAGTTTCGCCGGGACAGGGGGCGCAAAACTGTTTTTT. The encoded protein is CASSFAGTGGAKLFF.

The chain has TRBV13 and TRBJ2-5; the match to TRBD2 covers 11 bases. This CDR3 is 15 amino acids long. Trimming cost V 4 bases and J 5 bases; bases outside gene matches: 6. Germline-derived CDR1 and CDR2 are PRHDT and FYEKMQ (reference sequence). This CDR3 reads CASSSTSGGRETQYF. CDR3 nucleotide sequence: TGTGCCAGCAGCTCAACTAGCGGGGGTCGGGAGACCCAGTACTTC.

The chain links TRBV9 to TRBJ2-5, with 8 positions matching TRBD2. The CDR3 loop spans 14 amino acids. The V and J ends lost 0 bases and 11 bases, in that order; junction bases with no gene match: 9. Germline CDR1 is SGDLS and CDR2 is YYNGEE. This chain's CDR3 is CASSVEGLVYEQYF. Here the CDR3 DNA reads TGTGCCAGCAGCGTAGAGGGACTAGTCTATGAGCAGTACTTC.

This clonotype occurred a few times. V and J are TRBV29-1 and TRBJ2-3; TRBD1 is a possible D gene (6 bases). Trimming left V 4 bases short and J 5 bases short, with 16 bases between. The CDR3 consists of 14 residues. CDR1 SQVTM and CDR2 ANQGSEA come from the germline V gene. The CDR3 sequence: CSVARAGERDTQYF. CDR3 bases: TGCAGCGTTGCGAGGGCAGGGGAACGAGATACGCAGTATTTT.

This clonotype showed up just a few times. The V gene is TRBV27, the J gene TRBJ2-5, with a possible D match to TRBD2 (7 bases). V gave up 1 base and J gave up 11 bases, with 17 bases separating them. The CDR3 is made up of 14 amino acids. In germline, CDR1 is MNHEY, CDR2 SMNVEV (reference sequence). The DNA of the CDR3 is TGTGCCAGCAGTTTATTGGGGGGGGCGGGTGAGCAGTACTTC. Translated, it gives CASSLLGGAGEQYF.

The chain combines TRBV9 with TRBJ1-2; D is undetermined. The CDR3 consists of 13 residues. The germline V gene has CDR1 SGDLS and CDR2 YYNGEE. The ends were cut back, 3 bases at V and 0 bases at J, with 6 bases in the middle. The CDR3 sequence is CASSASANYGYTF. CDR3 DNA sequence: TGTGCCAGCAGCGCCAGCGCTAACTATGGCTACACCTTC.

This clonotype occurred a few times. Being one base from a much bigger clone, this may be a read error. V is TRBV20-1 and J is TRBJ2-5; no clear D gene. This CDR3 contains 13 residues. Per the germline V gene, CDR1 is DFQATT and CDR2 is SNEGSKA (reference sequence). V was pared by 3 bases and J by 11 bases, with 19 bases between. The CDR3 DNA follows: TGCAGTGCTAGGGTAGGATCAGACCATGAGCAGTACTTC. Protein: CSARVGSDHEQYF.